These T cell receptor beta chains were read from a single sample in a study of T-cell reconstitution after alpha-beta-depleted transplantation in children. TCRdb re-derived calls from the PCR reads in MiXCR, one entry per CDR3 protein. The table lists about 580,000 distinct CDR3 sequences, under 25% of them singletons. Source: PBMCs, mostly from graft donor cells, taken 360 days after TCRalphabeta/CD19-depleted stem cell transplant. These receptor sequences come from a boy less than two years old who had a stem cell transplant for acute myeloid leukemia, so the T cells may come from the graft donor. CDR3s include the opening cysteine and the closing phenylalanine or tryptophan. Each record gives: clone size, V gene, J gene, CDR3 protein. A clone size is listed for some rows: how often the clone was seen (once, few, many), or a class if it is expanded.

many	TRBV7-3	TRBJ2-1	CASSSGLAGTDNEQFF
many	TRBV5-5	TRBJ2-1	CASSRDTSSSYNEQFF
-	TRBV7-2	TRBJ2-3	CASSLVPDPTDTQYF
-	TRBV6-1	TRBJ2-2	CASSRGRDTGELFF
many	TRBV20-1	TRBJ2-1	CSARDRLAGTILPNEQFF
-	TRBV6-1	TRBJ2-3	CASSKRPTDTQYF
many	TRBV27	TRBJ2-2	CASSRKTGRVAGELFF
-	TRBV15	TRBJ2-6	CATSLTGAGANVLTF
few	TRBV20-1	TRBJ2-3	CSARDRLAGPWDTQYF
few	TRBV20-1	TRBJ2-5	CSAGDRAGETQYF